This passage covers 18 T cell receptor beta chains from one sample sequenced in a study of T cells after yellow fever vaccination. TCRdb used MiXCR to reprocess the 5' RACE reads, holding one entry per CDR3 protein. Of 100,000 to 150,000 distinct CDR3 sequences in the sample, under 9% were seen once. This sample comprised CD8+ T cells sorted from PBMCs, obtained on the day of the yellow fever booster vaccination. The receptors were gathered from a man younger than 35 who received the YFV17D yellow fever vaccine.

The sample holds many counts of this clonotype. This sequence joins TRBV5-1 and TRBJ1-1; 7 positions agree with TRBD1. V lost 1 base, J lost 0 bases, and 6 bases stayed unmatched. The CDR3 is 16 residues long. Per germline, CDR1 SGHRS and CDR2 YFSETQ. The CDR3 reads CASSLTSGGMNTEAFF. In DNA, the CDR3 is TGCGCCAGCAGCTTGACGTCAGGGGGAATGAACACTGAAGCTTTCTTT. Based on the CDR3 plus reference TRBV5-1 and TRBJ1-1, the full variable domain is KAGVTQTPRYLIKTRGQQVTLSCSPISGHRSVSWYQQTPGQGLQFLFEYFSETQRNKGNFPGRFSGRQFSNSRSEMNVSTLELGDSALYLCASSLTSGGMNTEAFFGQGTRLTVV.

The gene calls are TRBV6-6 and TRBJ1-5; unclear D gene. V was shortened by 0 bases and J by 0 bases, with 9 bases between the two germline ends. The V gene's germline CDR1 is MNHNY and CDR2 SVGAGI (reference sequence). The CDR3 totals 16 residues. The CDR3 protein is CASSYSSQYSNQPQHF. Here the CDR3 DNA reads TGTGCCAGCAGTTACTCGAGCCAATATAGCAATCAGCCCCAGCATTTT.

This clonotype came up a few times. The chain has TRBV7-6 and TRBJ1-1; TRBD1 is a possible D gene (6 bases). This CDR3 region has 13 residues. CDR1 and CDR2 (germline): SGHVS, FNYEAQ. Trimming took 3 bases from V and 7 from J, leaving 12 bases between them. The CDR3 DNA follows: TGTGCCAGCAGCTTCAGGGGAATCGGTGAAGCTTTCTTT. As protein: CASSFRGIGEAFF.

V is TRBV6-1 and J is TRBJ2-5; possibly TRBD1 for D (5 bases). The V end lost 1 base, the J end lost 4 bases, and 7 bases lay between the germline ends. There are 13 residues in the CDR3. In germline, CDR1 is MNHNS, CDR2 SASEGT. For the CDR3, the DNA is TGTGCCAGCAGTGAAGAAGGGGCAGAGACCCAGTACTTC. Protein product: CASSEEGAETQYF.

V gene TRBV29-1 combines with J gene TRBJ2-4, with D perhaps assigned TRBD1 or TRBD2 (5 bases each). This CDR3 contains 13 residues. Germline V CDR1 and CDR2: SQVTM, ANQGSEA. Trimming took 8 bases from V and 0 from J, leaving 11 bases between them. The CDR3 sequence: CSIRDLAKNIQYF. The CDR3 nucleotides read TGCAGCATTCGGGACCTAGCCAAAAACATTCAGTACTTC.

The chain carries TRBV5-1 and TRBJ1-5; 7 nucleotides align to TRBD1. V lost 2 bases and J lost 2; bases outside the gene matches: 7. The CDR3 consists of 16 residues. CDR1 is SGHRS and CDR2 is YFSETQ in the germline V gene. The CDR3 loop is CASSFWPGGGNQPQHF. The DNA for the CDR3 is TGCGCCAGCAGCTTCTGGCCAGGGGGGGGCAATCAGCCCCAGCATTTT.

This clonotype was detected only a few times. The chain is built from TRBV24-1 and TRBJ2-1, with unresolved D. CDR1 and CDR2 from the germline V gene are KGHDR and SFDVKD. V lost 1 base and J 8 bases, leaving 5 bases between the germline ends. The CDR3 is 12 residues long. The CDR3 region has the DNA TGTGCCACCAGTGATTTCGGCGATGAGCAGTTCTTC. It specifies CATSDFGDEQFF.

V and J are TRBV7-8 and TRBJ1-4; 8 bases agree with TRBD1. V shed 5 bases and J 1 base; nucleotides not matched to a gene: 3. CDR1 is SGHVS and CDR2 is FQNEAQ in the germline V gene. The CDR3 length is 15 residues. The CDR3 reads CASSPGQGTNEKLFF. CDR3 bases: TGTGCCAGCAGCCCCGGACAGGGAACTAATGAAAAACTGTTTTTT.

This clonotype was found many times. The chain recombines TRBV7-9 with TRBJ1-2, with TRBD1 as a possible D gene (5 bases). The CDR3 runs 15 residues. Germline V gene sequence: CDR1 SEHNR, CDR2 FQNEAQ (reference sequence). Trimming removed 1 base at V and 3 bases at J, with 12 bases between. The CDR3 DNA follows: TGTGCCAGCAGCTTAGGGGGGGACGGGGACTATGGCTACACCTTC. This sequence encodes CASSLGGDGDYGYTF. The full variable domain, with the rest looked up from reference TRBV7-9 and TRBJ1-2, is DTGVSQNPRHKITKRGQNVTFRCDPISEHNRLYWYRQTLGQGPEFLTYFQNEAQLEKSRLLSDRFSAERPKGSFSTLEIQRTEQGDSAMYLCASSLGGDGDYGYTFGSGTRLTVV.

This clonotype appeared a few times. CDR3 DNA: TGTGCCAGCAGTCCTCGGGACGGGTCCCCCACAGATACGCAGTATTTT. Residues: CASSPRDGSPTDTQYF. This chain uses TRBV27 with TRBJ2-3; D possibly uses TRBD1 or TRBD2 (5 bases each). Trimming took 5 bases from V and 2 from J, leaving 17 bases between them. This CDR3 is built from 16 residues. Per germline, CDR1 MNHEY and CDR2 SMNVEV (reference sequence).

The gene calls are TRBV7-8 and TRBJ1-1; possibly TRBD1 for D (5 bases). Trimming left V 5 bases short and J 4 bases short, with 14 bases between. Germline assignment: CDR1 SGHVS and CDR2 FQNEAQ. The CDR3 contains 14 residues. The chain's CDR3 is CASSPGITGTEAFF. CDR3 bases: TGTGCCAGCAGCCCAGGGATTACTGGCACTGAAGCTTTCTTT.

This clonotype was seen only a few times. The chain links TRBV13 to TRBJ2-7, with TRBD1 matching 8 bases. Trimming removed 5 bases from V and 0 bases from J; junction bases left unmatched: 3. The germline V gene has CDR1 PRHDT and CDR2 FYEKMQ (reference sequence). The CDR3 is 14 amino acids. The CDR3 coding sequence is TGTGCCAGCAGCGGCAGGGGGCGCTCCTACGAGCAGTACTTC. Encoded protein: CASSGRGRSYEQYF.

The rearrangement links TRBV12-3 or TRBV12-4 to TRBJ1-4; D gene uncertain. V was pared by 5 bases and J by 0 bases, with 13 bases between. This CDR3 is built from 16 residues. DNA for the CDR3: TGTGCCAGCAGTCTAACCGAGGGTACAACTAATGAAAAACTGTTTTTT. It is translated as CASSLTEGTTNEKLFF.

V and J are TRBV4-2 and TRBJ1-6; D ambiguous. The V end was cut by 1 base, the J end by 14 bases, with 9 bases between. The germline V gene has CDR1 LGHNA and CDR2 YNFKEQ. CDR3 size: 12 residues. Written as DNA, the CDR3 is TGTGCCAGCAGCCAAGCCCCGGCGGCCCTCCACTTT. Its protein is CASSQAPAALHF.

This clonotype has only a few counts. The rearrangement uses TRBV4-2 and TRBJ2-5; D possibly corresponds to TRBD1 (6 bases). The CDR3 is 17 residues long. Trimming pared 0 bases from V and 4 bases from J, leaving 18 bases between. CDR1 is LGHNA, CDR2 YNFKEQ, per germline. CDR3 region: CASSQELNRDGRETQYF. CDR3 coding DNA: TGTGCCAGCAGCCAAGAGTTGAACAGGGACGGACGAGAGACCCAGTACTTC.

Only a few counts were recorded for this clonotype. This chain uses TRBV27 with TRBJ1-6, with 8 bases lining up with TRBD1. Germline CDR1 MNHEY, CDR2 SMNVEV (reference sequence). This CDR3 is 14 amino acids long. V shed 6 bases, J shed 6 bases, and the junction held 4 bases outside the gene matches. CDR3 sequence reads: CASSVTGVNSPLHF. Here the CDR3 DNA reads TGTGCCAGCAGCGTGACAGGGGTTAATTCACCCCTCCACTTT.

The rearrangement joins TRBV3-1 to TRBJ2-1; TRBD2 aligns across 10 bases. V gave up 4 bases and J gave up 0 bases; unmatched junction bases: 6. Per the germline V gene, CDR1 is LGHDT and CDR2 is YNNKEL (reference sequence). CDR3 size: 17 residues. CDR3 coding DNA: TGTGCCAGCAGCCCGGGGACTAGCGAGGACTCCTACAATGAGCAGTTCTTC. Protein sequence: CASSPGTSEDSYNEQFF.

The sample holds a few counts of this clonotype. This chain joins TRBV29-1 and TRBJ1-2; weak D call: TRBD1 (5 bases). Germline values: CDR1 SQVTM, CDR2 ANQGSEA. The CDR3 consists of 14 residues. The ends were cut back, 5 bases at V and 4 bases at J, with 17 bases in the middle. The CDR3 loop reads CSVTGTHETYGYTF. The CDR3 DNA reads TGCAGCGTTACTGGGACTCACGAAACCTATGGCTACACCTTC. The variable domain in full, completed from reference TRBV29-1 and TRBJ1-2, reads SAVISQKPSRDICQRGTSLTIQCQVDSQVTMMFWYRQQPGQSLTLIATANQGSEATYESGFVIDKFPISRPNLTFSTLTVSNMSPEDSSIYLCSVTGTHETYGYTFGSGTRLTVV.